The 9 T cell receptor beta chains given below trace back to one sample, sequenced in a study of OX40 agonist ivuxolimab in advanced cancers. Measured with immunoSEQ multiplex PCR; TCRdb has only the in-frame clones, and not every one. Of around 33,000 clones in the sample, around nine tenths were seen once. Sample: CD4+ or CD8+ T cells sorted from blood, taken in a trial of the OX40 agonist ivuxolimab. Every receptor here comes from an adult with an advanced solid tumor such as melanoma, head and neck, liver or kidney cancer.

The chain carries TRBV7-3 and TRBJ2-2; D remains ambiguous. This CDR3 spans 12 amino acids. In germline, CDR1 is SGHTA, CDR2 FQGTGA. V was clipped by 5 bases and J by 1 base, with 2 bases between them. The chain's CDR3 is CASSLNTGELFF. CDR3 DNA sequence: TGTGCCAGCAGCCTGAACACCGGGGAGCTGTTTTTT.

The chain couples TRBV7-2 to TRBJ2-1, with a possible D match to TRBD1 (5 bases). With 4 bases removed from V and 4 bases from J, the gap between germline ends came to 17 bases. In germline, CDR1 is SGHTA, CDR2 FQGNSA. There are 16 residues in the CDR3. The CDR3 reads CASSSQGNLEYNEQFF. The CDR3, as DNA: TGTGCCAGCAGCTCTCAGGGAAATTTGGAGTACAATGAGCAGTTCTTC. Looking up the rest from reference TRBV7-2 and TRBJ2-1 gives the full variable domain: GAGVSQSPSNKVTEKGKDVELRCDPISGHTALYWYRQSLGQGLEFLIYFQGNSAPDKSGLPSDRFSAERTGGSVSTLTIQRTQQEDSAVYLCASSSQGNLEYNEQFFGPGTRLTVL.

The J gene is TRBJ2-1, the V gene TRBV4-1, with a possible D match to TRBD2 (6 bases). This CDR3 is built from 17 residues. V was cut by 0 bases and J by 10 bases, with 22 bases left in between. CDR1 and CDR2 from the germline V gene are MGHRA and YSYEKL. The CDR3, as DNA: TGCGCCAGCAGCCAAGATGTGACGGGAGTGTCTGGTTCCGAGCAGTTCTTC. This translates into CASSQDVTGVSGSEQFF.

This chain links TRBV7-2 with TRBJ2-3, with 11 bases matching TRBD2. CDR3 length: 16 residues. V lost 0 bases to trimming and J lost 5 bases; unmatched junction nucleotides: 4. Germline CDR1 is SGHTA and CDR2 is FQGNSA. The CDR3 loop reads CASSLALAGGQDTQYF. CDR3 nucleotides: TGTGCCAGCAGCTTAGCGCTAGCGGGGGGACAAGATACGCAGTATTTT.

This clone occurred once. This chain connects TRBV6-6 to TRBJ2-3; D may be TRBD2 (7 bases). This CDR3 region has 15 residues. Trimming took off 5 bases at V and 5 bases at J, with 17 bases between the two ends. The V gene's germline CDR1 is MNHNY and CDR2 SVGAGI (reference sequence). The CDR3, as DNA: TGTGCCAGCAGTCCCCAGGGGCGGGAGATAGATACGCAGTATTTT. As protein: CASSPQGREIDTQYF.

This rearrangement joins TRBV5-1 to TRBJ2-7; 7 bases map to TRBD1. The V segment lost 0 bases and the J segment 4 bases; nucleotides outside the gene matches: 7. The CDR3 runs to 15 residues. Germline V gene data show CDR1 as SGHRS and CDR2 as YFSETQ. CDR3 loop: CASSLAKGARYEQYF. The CDR3 DNA sequence: TGCGCCAGCAGCTTGGCAAAGGGGGCTAGGTACGAGCAGTACTTC.

CDR3 sequence (DNA): TGTGCCAGCAGTTATTATCGGGGGGGCAATGAGCAGTTCTTC. Amino acids: CASSYYRGGNEQFF. The chain couples TRBV6-5 to TRBJ2-1; TRBD2 aligns across 8 bases. The CDR3 consists of 14 residues. The J segment lost 6 bases and the V segment lost 3 bases, leaving 4 bases of the junction unmatched. The germline V gene encodes CDR1 MNHEY and CDR2 SVGAGI.

The chain employs TRBV30 and TRBJ1-2, with no clear D. V lost 1 base and J 8 bases, leaving 17 bases between the germline ends. The CDR3 totals 14 residues. CDR1 is GTSNPN and CDR2 is SVGIG in the germline V gene (reference sequence). DNA for the CDR3: TGTGCCTGGAGTGGCCAGAAGGAGGTAGGCGGCTACACCTTC. Its translation is CAWSGQKEVGGYTF.

Here the CDR3 DNA reads TGTGCCAGCAGAATGGGCAGAACCTACGAGCAGTACTTC. It yields the protein CASRMGRTYEQYF. V and J are TRBV7-8 and TRBJ2-7; no definite D call. CDR1 and CDR2 from the germline V gene are SGHVS and FQNEAQ. The CDR3 sequence is 13 residues long. V lost 6 bases to trimming and J lost 2 bases, with 11 bases between them.